This T cell receptor (beta chain) was captured by sequencing in a study of T cell clones after liver transplantation. Study as a whole: Third-party-reactive TCRbeta sequences from pre-transplant mixed lymphocyte reactions served as antigen-independent comparators.

Germline assignment: CDR1 SQVTM and CDR2 ANQGSEA. The V and J ends lost 7 bases and 3 bases, in that order; junction bases with no gene match: 11. The CDR3 extends over 15 amino acids. Study results and caveats: Circulating graft-donor-reactive CD4 TCRbeta sequences fell significantly post-transplant in 5 of 8 subjects.

Assay: immunoSEQ multiplex PCR; the TCRdb copy retains only in-frame clones and omits some. The data show 65,000 to 70,000 clones, with 80% to 95% seen just once and 0.8% to 1% held by the top ten. Note on this clone: Antigen unknown.

The input for sequencing was CD4+ T cells from blood, taken approximately 26 months after liver transplant. The sequence was obtained from a human patient who received a liver transplant. A subset of T cells may come from the graft donor. This rearrangement joins TRBV29-1 to TRBJ2-3; 9 bases fit TRBD2. CDR3 sequence reads: CSAGRLAGVTDTQYF. The CDR3 nucleotides read TGCAGCGCCGGCCGATTAGCGGGAGTGACAGATACGCAGTATTTT.